This entry features one T cell receptor beta chain sequence. The source of the sample is a study of T cells in tumors after PD-1 blockade. Background on the study: Treatment was either pembrolizumab 200 mg every 3 weeks or cemiplimab 350 mg every 2 weeks.

Trimming took 4 bases from V and 1 from J, leaving 14 bases between them. CDR1 and CDR2 (germline): SGHRS, YFSETQ. The CDR3 has 16 residues. Sequencing was performed with immunoSEQ multiplex PCR; in TCRdb, only in-frame clones are kept and a portion is missing. This sample has tens of thousands of clones, with 73% found just once. V gene TRBV5-1 combines with J gene TRBJ1-4; D ambiguous. Sequences were derived from PBMCs, sampled after anti-PD-1 treatment. The TCR was taken from a human donor with basal cell carcinoma. CDR3 sequence: CASSIGVGRTNEKLFF. The CDR3 nucleotides are TGCGCCAGCAGCATTGGAGTGGGGAGAACTAATGAAAAACTGTTTTTT.